The 12 T cell receptor beta chains below come from one sample, sequenced in a study of blood T cells in healthy people across ages. The authors ran a second PCR of about 6 to 11 cycles using a sample-barcoded 5' primer and a J-beta primer mix. Each CDR3 protein is one row after TCRdb ran MiXCR on the 5' RACE reads. The table lists about 600,000 distinct CDR3 sequences, about 45% of them singletons. Material for sequencing was blood. The receptors derive from a man older than 75 in good health.

This chain uses TRBV10-3 with TRBJ1-1; D call uncertain. The CDR3 consists of 16 residues. V lost 5 bases to trimming and J lost 3 bases, with 19 bases between them. Germline CDR1 reads ENHRY; CDR2 reads SYGVKD. The DNA of the CDR3 is TGTGCCATCAGTCCCGGCGGGAGGGAAGGACACACTGAAGCTTTCTTT. Its protein product is CAISPGGREGHTEAFF.

The chain has TRBV7-2 and TRBJ1-1, with a weak D call TRBD1 (5 bases). V was cut by 5 bases and J by 11 bases, with 15 bases left in between. The CDR3 is 12 residues long. Germline lookup yields CDR1 SGHTA and CDR2 FQGNSA. CDR3 sequence: CASSPRTKIAFF. CDR3 bases: TGTGCCAGCAGCCCCAGGACAAAGATTGCTTTCTTT.

In this sample, this clonotype turned up many times. This chain links TRBV6-1 with TRBJ2-7; 11 bases map to TRBD1. The germline CDR1 and CDR2 sequences are MNHNS and SASEGT. The ends lost 6 bases at V and 5 bases at J; junction bases unmatched: 6. The CDR3 covers 14 residues. For the CDR3, the DNA is TGTGCCAGCAGCCAAGGGACAGGGGGGGACGAGCAGTACTTC. Its protein product is CASSQGTGGDEQYF.

The rearrangement uses TRBV20-1 and TRBJ2-1, with D perhaps matching TRBD2 (6 bases). The ends were cut back, 4 bases at V and 8 bases at J, with 21 bases in the middle. The CDR3 has 15 amino acids. CDR1 DFQATT and CDR2 SNEGSKA come from the germline V gene (reference sequence). The CDR3 loop reads CSATPGAGTMDEQFF. CDR3 coding DNA: TGCAGTGCTACTCCCGGGGCGGGGACGATGGATGAGCAGTTCTTC.

The rearrangement links TRBV29-1 to TRBJ1-1, with TRBD1 identical over 10 bases. V gave up 6 bases and J gave up 1 base; unmatched junction bases: 11. This CDR3 contains 16 residues. The V gene's germline CDR1 is SQVTM and CDR2 ANQGSEA. CDR3 bases: TGCAGCGTCGCCCCAGGGGACAGGGGATGGAACACTGAAGCTTTCTTT. Residues: CSVAPGDRGWNTEAFF.

The chain carries TRBV29-1 and TRBJ2-3, with TRBD1 matching 7 bases. V shed 4 bases, J shed 2 bases, and the junction held 3 bases outside the gene matches. In germline, CDR1 is SQVTM, CDR2 ANQGSEA. The CDR3 runs 13 residues. This CDR3 is CSVAEGATDTQYF. The CDR3 nucleotides read TGCAGCGTTGCAGAGGGGGCCACAGATACGCAGTATTTT.

This clonotype was counted between two and nine times. The V call is TRBV9, the J call TRBJ2-1, with 9 bases that match TRBD2. This CDR3 comprises 15 residues. V shed 0 bases, J shed 10 bases, and the junction held 8 bases outside the gene matches. Germline CDR1 reads SGDLS; CDR2 reads YYNGEE. The CDR3 bases are TGTGCCAGCAGCGTAGGGGATAGCGGGGGAGACGAGCAGTTCTTC. Amino acids: CASSVGDSGGDEQFF.

This clonotype was counted a few times. The rearrangement joins TRBV11-1 to TRBJ2-5, with a possible D match to TRBD1 (5 bases). The CDR3 has 15 amino acids. The germline V and J ends were trimmed by 4 bases and 2 bases, with 14 bases remaining between them. From germline, CDR1 is SGHAT and CDR2 FQDESV (reference sequence). The CDR3 protein is CASSSQGAVQETQYF. The DNA for the CDR3 is TGTGCCAGCAGCTCACAAGGGGCAGTTCAAGAGACCCAGTACTTC. The whole variable domain, filled in from reference TRBV11-1 and TRBJ2-5, reads EAEVAQSPRYKITEKSQAVAFWCDPISGHATLYWYRQILGQGPELLVQFQDESVVDDSQLPKDRFSAERLKGVDSTLKIQPAELGDSAMYLCASSSQGAVQETQYFGPGTRLLVL.

The chain carries TRBV5-1 and TRBJ1-1, with 9 nucleotides matching TRBD1. Germline values: CDR1 SGHRS, CDR2 YFSETQ. This CDR3 spans 15 amino acids. J gave up 7 bases and V 0 bases, and 7 bases lay outside the gene matches. The CDR3 here is CASSLDGKTGGEAFF. In nucleotides, the CDR3 is TGCGCCAGCAGCTTGGATGGAAAGACAGGGGGTGAAGCTTTCTTT.

V is TRBV2 and J is TRBJ2-1; TRBD1 agrees at 7 bases. Germline V gene data show CDR1 as SNHLY and CDR2 as FYNNEI. J lost 9 bases, V lost 1 base, and 6 bases had no gene match. The CDR3 is 14 residues long. The CDR3: CASSEGGGGSEQFF. The CDR3 DNA follows: TGTGCCAGCAGTGAAGGAGGGGGCGGAAGTGAGCAGTTCTTC.

This clonotype came up a few times. V and J are TRBV7-2 and TRBJ2-7, with a weak D call TRBD1 (6 bases). The germline V gene encodes CDR1 SGHTA and CDR2 FQGNSA. Trimming took off 5 bases at V and 0 bases at J, with 11 bases between the two ends. This CDR3 is built from 14 residues. The DNA for the CDR3 is TGTGCCAGCAGCCCCCGGACAGACTCCTACGAGCAGTACTTC. It encodes CASSPRTDSYEQYF.

V is TRBV28 and J is TRBJ2-7; D might be TRBD1 or TRBD2, each matching 5 bases. The DNA end favors TRBJ2-5, so the J call may be wrong. Germline V gives CDR1 MDHEN, CDR2 SYDVKM. This CDR3 has 14 residues. DNA of the CDR3: TGTGCCAGCAGTTTTGGGGGTAGCATCGAGACCCAGTACTTC. It specifies CASSFGGSIETQYF.